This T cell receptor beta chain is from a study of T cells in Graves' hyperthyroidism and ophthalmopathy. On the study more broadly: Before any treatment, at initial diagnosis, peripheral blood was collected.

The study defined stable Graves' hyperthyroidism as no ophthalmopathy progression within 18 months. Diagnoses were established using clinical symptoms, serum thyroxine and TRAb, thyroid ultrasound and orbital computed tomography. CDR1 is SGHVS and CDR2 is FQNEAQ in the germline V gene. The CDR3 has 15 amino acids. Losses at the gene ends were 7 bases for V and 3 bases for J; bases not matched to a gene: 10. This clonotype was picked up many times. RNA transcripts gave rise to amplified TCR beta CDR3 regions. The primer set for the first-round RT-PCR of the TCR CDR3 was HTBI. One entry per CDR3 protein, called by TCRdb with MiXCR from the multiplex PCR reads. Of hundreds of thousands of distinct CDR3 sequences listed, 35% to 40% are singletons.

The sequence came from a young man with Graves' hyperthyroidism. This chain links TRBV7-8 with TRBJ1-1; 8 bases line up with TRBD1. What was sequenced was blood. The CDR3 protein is CASKLMTGEYTEAFF. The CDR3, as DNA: TGTGCCAGCAAGCTTATGACAGGGGAGTACACTGAAGCTTTCTTT.